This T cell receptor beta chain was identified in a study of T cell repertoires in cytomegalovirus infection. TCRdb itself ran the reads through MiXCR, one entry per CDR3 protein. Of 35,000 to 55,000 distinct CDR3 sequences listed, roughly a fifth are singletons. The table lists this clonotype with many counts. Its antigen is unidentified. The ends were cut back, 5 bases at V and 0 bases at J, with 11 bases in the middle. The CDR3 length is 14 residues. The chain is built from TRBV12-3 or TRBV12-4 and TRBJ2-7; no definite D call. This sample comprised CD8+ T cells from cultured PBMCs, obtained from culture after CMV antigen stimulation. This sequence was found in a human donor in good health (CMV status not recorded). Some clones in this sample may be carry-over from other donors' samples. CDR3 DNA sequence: TGTGCCAGCAGTCCACAGCAAAGCTCCTACGAGCAGTACTTC. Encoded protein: CASSPQQSSYEQYF.